Sequencing of this TCR beta chain was carried out in a study of blood T cells in healthy people across ages. A second roughly 6 to 12 cycle PCR used barcoded and J-beta primers. MiXCR, applied by TCRdb to the 5' RACE reads, yields one record per CDR3 protein. The table lists approximately 820,000 distinct CDR3 sequences, around 42% of them singletons. Material for sequencing was blood. The clonotype was recovered from a man aged 55 to 70 in good health.

CDR3 loop: CASSEFMTGPEAFF. In DNA, the CDR3 is TGTGCCAGCAGTGAATTTATGACAGGCCCTGAAGCTTTCTTT. The genes are TRBV6-1 and TRBJ1-1; D may be TRBD1 (6 bases). This CDR3 has 14 amino acids. V shed 2 bases and J shed 6 bases, with 13 bases lying between them. Germline CDR1 and CDR2: MNHNS and SASEGT.